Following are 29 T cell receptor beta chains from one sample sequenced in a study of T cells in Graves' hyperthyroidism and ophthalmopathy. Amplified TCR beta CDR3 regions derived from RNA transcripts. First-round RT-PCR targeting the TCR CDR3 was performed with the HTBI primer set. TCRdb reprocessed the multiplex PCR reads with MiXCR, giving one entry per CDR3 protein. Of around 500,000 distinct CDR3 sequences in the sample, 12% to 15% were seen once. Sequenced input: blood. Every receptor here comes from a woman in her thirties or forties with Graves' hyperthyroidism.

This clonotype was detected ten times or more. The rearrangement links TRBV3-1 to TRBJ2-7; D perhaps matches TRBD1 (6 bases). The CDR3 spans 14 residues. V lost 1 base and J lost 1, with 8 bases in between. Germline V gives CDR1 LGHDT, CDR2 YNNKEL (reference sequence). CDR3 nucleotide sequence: TGTGCCAGCAGCCAAGGGGACACATCCTACGAGCAGTACTTC. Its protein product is CASSQGDTSYEQYF.

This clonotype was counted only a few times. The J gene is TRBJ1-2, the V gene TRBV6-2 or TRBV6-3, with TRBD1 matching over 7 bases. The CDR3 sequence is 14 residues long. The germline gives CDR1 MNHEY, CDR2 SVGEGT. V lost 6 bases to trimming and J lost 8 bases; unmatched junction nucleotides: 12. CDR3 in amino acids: CASRGQAPLFGYTF. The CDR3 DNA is TGTGCCAGCAGAGGACAGGCCCCTCTTTTCGGCTACACCTTC.

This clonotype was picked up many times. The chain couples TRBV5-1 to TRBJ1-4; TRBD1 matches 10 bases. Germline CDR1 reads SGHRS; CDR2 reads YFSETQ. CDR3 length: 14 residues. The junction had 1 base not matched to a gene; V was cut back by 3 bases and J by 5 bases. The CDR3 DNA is TGCGCCAGCAGCTCGACAGGGGGCAATGAAAAACTGTTTTTT. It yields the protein CASSSTGGNEKLFF.

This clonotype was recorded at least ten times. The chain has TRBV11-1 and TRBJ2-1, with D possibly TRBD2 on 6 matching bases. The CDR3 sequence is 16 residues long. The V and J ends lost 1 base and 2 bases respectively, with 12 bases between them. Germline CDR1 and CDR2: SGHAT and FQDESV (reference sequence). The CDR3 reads CASSLGGSGTYNEQFF. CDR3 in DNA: TGTGCCAGCAGCTTAGGTGGTAGCGGTACCTACAATGAGCAGTTCTTC.

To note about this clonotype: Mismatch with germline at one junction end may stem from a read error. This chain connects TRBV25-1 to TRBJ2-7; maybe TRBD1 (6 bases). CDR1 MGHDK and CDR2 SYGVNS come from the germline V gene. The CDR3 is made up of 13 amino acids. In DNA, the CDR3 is TGTGTCAGCAGTGAGACAGGAGATTACGAGCAGTACTTC. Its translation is CVSSETGDYEQYF.

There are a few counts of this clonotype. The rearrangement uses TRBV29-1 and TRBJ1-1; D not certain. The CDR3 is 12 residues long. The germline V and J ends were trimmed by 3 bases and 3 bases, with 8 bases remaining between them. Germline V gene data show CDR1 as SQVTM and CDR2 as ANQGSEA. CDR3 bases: TGCAGCGTTGACGGGTCCTACACTGAAGCTTTCTTT. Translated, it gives CSVDGSYTEAFF.

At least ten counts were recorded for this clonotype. CDR3 in DNA: TGCAGCGTTGAGTACAGGGGTCCTTCCACTGAAGCTTTCTTT. This gives the protein CSVEYRGPSTEAFF. The chain couples TRBV29-1 to TRBJ1-1; 7 bases are shared with TRBD1. Germline CDR1 SQVTM, CDR2 ANQGSEA. The CDR3 sequence is 14 residues long. V gave up 3 bases and J gave up 4 bases; unmatched junction bases: 8.

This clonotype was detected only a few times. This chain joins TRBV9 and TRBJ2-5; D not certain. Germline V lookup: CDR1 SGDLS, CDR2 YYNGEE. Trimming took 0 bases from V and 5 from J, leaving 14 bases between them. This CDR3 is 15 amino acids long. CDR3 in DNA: TGTGCCAGCAGCGTAGAAGGTGGTAGCTGGGAGACCCAGTACTTC. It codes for CASSVEGGSWETQYF.

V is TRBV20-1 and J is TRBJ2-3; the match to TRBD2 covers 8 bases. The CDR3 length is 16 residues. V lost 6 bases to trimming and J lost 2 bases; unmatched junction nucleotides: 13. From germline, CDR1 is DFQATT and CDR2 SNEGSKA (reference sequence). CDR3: CSAPEGSGENTDTQYF. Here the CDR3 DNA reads TGCAGTGCCCCAGAGGGTAGCGGGGAGAACACAGATACGCAGTATTTT.

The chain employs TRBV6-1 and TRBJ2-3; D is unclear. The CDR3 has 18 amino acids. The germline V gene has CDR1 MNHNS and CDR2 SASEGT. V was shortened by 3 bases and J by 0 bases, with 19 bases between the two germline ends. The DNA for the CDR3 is TGTGCCAGCAGTGAGTCTTCTCGCGGCGCGTCTAGCACAGATACGCAGTATTTT. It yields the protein CASSESSRGASSTDTQYF.

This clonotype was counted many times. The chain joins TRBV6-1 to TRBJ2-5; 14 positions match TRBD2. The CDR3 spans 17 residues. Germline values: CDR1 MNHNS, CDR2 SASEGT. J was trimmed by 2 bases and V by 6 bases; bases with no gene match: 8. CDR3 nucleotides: TGTGCCAGCAGGGGACTAGCGGGAGTGGACCCACAAGAGACCCAGTACTTC. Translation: CASRGLAGVDPQETQYF.

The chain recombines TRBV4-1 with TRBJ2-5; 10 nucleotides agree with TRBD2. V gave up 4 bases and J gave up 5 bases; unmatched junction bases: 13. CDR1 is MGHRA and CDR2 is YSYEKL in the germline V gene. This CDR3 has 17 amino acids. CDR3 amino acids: CASSRTVGTSAWETQYF. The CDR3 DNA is TGCGCCAGCAGCCGAACGGTAGGGACTAGCGCTTGGGAGACCCAGTACTTC.

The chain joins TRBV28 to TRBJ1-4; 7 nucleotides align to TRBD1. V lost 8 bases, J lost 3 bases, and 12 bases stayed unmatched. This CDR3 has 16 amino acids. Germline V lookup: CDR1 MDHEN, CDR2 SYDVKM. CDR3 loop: CASSLPSGQSNEKLFF. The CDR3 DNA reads TGTGCCAGCTCGCTTCCCTCGGGACAGTCTAATGAAAAACTGTTTTTT.

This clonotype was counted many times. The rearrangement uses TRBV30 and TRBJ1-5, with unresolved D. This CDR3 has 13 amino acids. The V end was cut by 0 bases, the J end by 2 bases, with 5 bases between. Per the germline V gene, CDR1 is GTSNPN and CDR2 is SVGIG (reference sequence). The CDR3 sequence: CAWSVRRNQPQHF. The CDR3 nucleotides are TGTGCCTGGAGTGTACGACGCAATCAGCCCCAGCATTTT.

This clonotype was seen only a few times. The CDR3 region has the DNA TGTGCCAGCAGCGCTACGATTGGTTCAGGGCAGGGCGGCTACACCTTC. Its translation: CASSATIGSGQGGYTF. The chain recombines TRBV7-9 with TRBJ1-2; D is perhaps TRBD1 (5 bases). The CDR3 covers 16 residues. Per the germline V gene, CDR1 is SEHNR and CDR2 is FQNEAQ (reference sequence). With 5 bases removed from V and 8 bases from J, the gap between germline ends came to 24 bases. The variable domain in full, completed from reference TRBV7-9 and TRBJ1-2, reads DTGVSQNPRHKITKRGQNVTFRCDPISEHNRLYWYRQTLGQGPEFLTYFQNEAQLEKSRLLSDRFSAERPKGSFSTLEIQRTEQGDSAMYLCASSATIGSGQGGYTFGSGTRLTVV.

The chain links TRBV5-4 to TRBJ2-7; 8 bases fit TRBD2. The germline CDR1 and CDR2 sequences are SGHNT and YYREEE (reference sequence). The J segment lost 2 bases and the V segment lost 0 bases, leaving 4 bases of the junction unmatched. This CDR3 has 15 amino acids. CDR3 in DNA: TGTGCCAGCAGCTTGGAAGCGGGAGTAACCTACGAGCAGTACTTC. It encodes CASSLEAGVTYEQYF.

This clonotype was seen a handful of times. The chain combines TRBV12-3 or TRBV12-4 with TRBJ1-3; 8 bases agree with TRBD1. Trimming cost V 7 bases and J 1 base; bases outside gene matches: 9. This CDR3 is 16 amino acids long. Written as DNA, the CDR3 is TGTGCCAGCACCCCAGGGGGCCTTGTATCTGGAAACACCATATATTTT. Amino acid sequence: CASTPGGLVSGNTIYF.

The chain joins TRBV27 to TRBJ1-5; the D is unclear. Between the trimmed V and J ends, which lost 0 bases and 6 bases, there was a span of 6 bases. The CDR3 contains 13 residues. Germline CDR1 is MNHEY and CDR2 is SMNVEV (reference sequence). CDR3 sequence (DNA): TGTGCCAGCAGTTTATCGCTGGGTCAGCCCCAGCATTTT. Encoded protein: CASSLSLGQPQHF.

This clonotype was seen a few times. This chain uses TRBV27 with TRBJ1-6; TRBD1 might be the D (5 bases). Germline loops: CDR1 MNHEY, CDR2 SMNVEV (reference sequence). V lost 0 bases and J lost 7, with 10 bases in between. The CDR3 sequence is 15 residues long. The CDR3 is CASSLSRGVNSPLHF. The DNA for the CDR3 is TGTGCCAGCAGTTTATCGAGAGGGGTGAATTCACCCCTCCACTTT.

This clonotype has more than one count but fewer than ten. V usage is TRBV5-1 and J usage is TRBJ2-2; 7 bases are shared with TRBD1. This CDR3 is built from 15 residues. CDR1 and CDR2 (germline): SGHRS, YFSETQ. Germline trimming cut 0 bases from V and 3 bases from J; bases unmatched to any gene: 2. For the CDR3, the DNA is TGCGCCAGCAGCTTGGAAGGGGGCTACACCGGGGAGCTGTTTTTT. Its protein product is CASSLEGGYTGELFF.

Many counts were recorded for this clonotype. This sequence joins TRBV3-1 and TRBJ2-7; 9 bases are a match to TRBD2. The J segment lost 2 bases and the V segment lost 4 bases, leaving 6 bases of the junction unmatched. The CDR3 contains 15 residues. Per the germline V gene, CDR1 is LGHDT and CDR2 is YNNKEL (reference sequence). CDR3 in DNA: TGTGCCAGCAGCCCGACTAGCGGCACCCCCTACGAGCAGTACTTC. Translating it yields CASSPTSGTPYEQYF.

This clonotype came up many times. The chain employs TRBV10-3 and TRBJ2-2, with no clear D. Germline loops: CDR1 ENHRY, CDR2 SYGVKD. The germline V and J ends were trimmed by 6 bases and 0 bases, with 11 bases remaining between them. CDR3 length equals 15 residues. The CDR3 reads CAIRSSLANTGELFF. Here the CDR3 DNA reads TGTGCCATCAGATCAAGCTTAGCGAACACCGGGGAGCTGTTTTTT.

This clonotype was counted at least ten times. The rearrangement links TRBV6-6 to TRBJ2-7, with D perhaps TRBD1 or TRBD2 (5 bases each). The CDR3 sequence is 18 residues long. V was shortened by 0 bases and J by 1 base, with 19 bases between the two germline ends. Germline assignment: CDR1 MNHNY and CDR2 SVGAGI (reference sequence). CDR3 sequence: CASSYSIWRRDPSYEQYF. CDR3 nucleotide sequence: TGTGCCAGCAGTTACTCGATTTGGAGACGGGACCCATCCTACGAGCAGTACTTC.

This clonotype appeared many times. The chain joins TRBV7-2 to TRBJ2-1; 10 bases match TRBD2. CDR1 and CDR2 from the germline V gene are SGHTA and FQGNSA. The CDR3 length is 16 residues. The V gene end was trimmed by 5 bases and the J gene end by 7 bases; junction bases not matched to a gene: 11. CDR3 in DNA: TGTGCCAGCAGCCTTGGGAGGACTAGCGGAAGAAATGAGCAGTTCTTC. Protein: CASSLGRTSGRNEQFF.

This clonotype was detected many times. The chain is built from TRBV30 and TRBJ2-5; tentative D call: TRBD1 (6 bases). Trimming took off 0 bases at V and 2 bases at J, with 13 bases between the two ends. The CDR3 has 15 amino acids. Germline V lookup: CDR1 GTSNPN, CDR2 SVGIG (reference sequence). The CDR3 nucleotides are TGTGCCTGGAGTGTATTGAACAGGGCGCAAGAGACCCAGTACTTC. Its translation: CAWSVLNRAQETQYF.

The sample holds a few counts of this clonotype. The CDR3 coding sequence is TGTGCCAGTAGTATTGGGACAGGGGTCGAGCAGTACTTC. Translating it yields CASSIGTGVEQYF. V usage is TRBV19 and J usage is TRBJ2-7; 10 bases match TRBD1. With V trimmed by 3 bases and J by 6 bases, 2 bases remained unmatched. The length of the CDR3 is 13 residues. Germline values: CDR1 LNHDA, CDR2 SQIVND (reference sequence).

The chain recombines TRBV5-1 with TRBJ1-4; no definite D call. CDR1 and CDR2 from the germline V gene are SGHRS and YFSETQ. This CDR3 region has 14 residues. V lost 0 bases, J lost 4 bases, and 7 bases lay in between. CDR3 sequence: CASSLARNNEKLFF. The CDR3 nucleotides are TGCGCCAGCAGCTTGGCGCGGAATAATGAAAAACTGTTTTTT.

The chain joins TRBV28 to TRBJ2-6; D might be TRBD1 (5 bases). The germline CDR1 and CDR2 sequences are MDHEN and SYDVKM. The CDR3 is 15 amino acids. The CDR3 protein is CAPRVGPSGANVLTF. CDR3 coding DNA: TGTGCTCCCAGGGTCGGGCCCTCTGGGGCCAACGTCCTGACTTTC.

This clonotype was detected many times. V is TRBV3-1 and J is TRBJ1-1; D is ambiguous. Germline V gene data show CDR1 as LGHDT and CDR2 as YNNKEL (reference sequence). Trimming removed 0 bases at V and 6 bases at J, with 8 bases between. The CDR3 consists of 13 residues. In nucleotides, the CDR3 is TGTGCCAGCAGCCAAGACTCGGGGTCTGAAGCTTTCTTT. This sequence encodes CASSQDSGSEAFF.